This TCR beta chain was observed in a study of CD8 T cells in ankylosing spondylitis. Using quantitative 5'-RACE with molecular barcodes, the authors made TCR beta libraries. TCRdb ran MiXCR on the 5' RACE reads and lists one entry per CDR3 protein. Of 250,000 or so distinct CDR3 sequences listed, around 10% are singletons. General study points: What seemed typical of ankylosing spondylitis blood was a TCR beta motif built from eight highly homologous variants. Prior work had noted some motif variants in reactive arthritis blood and synovial fluid.

Concerning this clonotype: Its cognate antigen is unknown.

This TCR came from a male donor with ankylosing spondylitis or in good health (not recorded which). Input material: blood, either unsorted or a sorted T cell fraction (not recorded which).

CDR3 sequence: CASSGQGAETEAFF. CDR3 nucleotide sequence: TGTGCCAGCAGTGGGCAGGGGGCCGAGACTGAAGCTTTCTTT. The V call is TRBV2, the J call TRBJ1-1, with 8 bases aligning to TRBD1. Trimming at V came to 4 bases and at J to 5 bases, leaving 6 bases not matched to a gene. Germline values: CDR1 SNHLY, CDR2 FYNNEI. This CDR3 spans 14 amino acids. Based on the CDR3 plus reference TRBV2 and TRBJ1-1, the full variable domain is EPEVTQTPSHQVTQMGQEVILRCVPISNHLYFYWYRQILGQKVEFLVSFYNNEISEKSEIFDDQFSVERPDGSNFTLKIRSTKLEDSAMYFCASSGQGAETEAFFGQGTRLTVV.